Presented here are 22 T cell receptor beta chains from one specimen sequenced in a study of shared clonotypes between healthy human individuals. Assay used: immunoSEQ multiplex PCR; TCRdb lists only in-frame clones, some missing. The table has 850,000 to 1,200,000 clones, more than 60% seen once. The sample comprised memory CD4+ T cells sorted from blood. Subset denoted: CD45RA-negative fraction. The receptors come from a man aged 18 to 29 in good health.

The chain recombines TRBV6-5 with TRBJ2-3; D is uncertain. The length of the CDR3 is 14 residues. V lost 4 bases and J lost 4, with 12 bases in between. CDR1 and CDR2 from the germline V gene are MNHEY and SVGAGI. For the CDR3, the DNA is TGTGCCAGCAGTTTCAGTACGTCGCCAGATACGCAGTATTTT. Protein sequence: CASSFSTSPDTQYF.

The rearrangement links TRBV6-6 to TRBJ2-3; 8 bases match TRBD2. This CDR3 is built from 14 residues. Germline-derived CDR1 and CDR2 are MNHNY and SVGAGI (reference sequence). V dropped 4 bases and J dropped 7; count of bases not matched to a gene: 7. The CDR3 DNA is TGTGCCAGCAGTTCGGGCGTAGCGGGAAATACGCAGTATTTT. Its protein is CASSSGVAGNTQYF.

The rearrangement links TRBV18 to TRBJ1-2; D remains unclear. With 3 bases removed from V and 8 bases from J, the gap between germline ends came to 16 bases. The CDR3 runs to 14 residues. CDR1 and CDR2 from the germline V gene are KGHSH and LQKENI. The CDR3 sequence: CASSPTEVGGGYTF. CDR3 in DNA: TGTGCCAGCTCACCCACCGAGGTGGGTGGAGGCTACACCTTC.

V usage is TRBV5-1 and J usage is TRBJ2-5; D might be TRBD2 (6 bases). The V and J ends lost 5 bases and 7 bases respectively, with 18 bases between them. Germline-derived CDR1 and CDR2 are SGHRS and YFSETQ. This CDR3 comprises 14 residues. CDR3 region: CASRELEGSRTQYF. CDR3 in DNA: TGCGCCAGCAGAGAACTGGAGGGTTCCCGGACCCAGTACTTC.

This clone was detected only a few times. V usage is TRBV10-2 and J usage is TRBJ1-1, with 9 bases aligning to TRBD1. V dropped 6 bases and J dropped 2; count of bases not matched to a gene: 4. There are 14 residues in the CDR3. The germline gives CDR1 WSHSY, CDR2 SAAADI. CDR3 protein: CASSRQGVNTEAFF. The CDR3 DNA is TGCGCCAGCAGCAGACAGGGGGTCAACACTGAAGCTTTCTTT.

CDR3 sequence: CASSDMGRGISTEAFF. In nucleotides, the CDR3 is TGTGCCAGCAGTGATATGGGCAGGGGGATTTCCACTGAAGCTTTCTTT. The V and J genes are TRBV25-1 and TRBJ1-1; 7 bases line up with TRBD1. Germline V gives CDR1 MGHDK, CDR2 SYGVNS. This CDR3 contains 16 residues. V dropped 3 bases and J dropped 4; count of bases not matched to a gene: 11. Together with reference TRBV25-1 and TRBJ1-1, the CDR3 gives the full variable domain: EADIYQTPRYLVIGTGKKITLECSQTMGHDKMYWYQQDPGMELHLIHYSYGVNSTEKGDLSSESTVSRIRTEHFPLTLESARPSHTSQYLCASSDMGRGISTEAFFGQGTRLTVV.

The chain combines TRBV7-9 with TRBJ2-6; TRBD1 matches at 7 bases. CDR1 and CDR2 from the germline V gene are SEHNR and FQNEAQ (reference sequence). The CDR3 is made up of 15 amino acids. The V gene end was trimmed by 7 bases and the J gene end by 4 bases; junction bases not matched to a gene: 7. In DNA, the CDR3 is TGTGCCAGCACCCTAGGGGGCGCCGGGGCCAACGTCCTGACTTTC. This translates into CASTLGGAGANVLTF.

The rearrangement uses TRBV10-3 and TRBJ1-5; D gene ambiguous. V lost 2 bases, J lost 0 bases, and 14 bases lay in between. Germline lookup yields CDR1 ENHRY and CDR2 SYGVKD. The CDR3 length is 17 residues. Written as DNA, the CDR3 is TGTGCCATCAGTGAGAAGGCAGACACTTATAGCAATCAGCCCCAGCATTTT. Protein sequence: CAISEKADTYSNQPQHF.

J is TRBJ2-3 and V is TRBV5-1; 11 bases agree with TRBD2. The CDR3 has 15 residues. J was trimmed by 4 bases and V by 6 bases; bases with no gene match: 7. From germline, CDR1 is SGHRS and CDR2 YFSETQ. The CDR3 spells CASTPSGGHADTQYF. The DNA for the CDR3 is TGCGCCAGCACCCCTAGCGGGGGGCACGCAGATACGCAGTATTTT.

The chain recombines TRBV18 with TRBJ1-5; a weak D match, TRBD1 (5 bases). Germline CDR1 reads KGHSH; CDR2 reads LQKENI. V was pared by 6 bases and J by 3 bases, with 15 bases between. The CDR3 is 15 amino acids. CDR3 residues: CASSLQAGYNQPQHF. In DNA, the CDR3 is TGTGCCAGCTCCCTACAAGCAGGGTACAATCAGCCCCAGCATTTT.

CDR3 sequence: CASGLAGGPAEQYF. In DNA, the CDR3 is TGTGCCAGCGGATTAGCGGGAGGGCCCGCCGAGCAGTACTTC. The V call is TRBV7-2, the J call TRBJ2-7; 11 bases agree with TRBD2. Germline V gene sequence: CDR1 SGHTA, CDR2 FQGNSA. The V and J ends lost 8 bases and 6 bases, in that order; junction bases with no gene match: 9. The CDR3 totals 14 residues.

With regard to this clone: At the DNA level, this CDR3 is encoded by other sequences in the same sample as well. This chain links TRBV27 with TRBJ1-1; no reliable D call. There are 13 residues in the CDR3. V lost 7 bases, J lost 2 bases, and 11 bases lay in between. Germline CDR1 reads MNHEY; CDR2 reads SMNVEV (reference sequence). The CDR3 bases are TGTGCCAGCACCCCTCACAGCAACACTGAAGCTTTCTTT. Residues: CASTPHSNTEAFF.

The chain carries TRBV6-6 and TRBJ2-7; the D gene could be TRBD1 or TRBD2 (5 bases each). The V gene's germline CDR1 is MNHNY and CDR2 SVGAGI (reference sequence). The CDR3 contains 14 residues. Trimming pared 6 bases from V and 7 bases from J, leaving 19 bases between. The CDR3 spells CASRTGTRTFEQYF. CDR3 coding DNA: TGTGCCAGCAGAACCGGGACCCGAACTTTTGAGCAGTACTTC.

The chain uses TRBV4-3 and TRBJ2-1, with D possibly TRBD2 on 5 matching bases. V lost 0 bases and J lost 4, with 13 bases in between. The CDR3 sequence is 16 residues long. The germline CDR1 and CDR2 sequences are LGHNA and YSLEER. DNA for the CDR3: TGCGCCAGCAGCCAAGATTACTGGACTGGGTACAATGAGCAGTTCTTC. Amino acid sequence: CASSQDYWTGYNEQFF.

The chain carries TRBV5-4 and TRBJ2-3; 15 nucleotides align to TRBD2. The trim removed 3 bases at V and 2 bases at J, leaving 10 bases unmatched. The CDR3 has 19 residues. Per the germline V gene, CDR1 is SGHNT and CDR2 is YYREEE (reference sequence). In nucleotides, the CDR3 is TGTGCCAGCAGCTCGTATATTTGGACTAGCGGGGGGGCCACAGATACGCAGTATTTT. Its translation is CASSSYIWTSGGATDTQYF.

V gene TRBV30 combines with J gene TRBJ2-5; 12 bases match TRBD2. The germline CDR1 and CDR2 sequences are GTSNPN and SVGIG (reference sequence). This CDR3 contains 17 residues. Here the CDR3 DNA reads TGTGCTGAGCAACCCACACCGCTAGCGGGAGGGCGGGAGACCCAGTACTTC. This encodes CAEQPTPLAGGRETQYF.

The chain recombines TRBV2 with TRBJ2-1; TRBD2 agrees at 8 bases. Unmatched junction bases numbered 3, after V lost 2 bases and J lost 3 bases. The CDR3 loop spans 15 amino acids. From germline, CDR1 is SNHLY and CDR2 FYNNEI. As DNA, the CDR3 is TGTGCCAGCAGTGAACTAGCGGGTCTCTACAATGAGCAGTTCTTC. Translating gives CASSELAGLYNEQFF.

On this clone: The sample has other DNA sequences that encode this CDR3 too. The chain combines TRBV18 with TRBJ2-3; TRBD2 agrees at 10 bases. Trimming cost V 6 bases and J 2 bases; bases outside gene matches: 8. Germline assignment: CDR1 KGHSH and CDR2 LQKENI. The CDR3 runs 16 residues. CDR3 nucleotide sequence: TGTGCCAGCTCGCCCCTTAGCGGGGGGTTCACAGATACGCAGTATTTT. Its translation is CASSPLSGGFTDTQYF.

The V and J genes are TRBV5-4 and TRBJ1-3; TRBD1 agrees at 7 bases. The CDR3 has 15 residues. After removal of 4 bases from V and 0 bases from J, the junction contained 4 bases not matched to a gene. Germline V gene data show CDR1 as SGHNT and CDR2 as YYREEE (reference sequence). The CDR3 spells CASSPGGYSGNTIYF. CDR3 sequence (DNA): TGTGCCAGCAGCCCAGGGGGTTACTCTGGAAACACCATATATTTT.

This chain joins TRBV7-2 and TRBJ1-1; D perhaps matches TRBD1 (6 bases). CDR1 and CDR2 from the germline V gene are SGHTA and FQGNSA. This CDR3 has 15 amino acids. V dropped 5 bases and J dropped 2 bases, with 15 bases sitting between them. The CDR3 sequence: CASSRLGGGNTEAFF. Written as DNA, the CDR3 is TGTGCCAGCAGCCGACTGGGGGGCGGAAACACTGAAGCTTTCTTT.

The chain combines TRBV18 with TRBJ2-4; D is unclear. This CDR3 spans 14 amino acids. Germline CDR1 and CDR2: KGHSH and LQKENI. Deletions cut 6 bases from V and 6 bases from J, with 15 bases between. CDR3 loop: CASSRIPSLNIQYF. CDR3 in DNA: TGTGCCAGCTCTCGAATTCCCAGCCTAAACATTCAGTACTTC.

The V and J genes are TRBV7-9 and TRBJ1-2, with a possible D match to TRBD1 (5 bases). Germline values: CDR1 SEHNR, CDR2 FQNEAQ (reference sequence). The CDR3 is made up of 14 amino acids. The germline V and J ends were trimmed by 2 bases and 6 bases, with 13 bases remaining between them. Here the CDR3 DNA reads TGTGCCAGCAGCTTACGAGGGGAAACACATGGCTACACCTTC. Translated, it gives CASSLRGETHGYTF.